The clone carrying this T cell receptor (beta chain) was observed a few times. Its antigen is not known. This CDR3 contains 14 residues. Per the germline V gene, CDR1 is LGHNA and CDR2 is YNFKEQ. The V gene lost 1 base and the J gene lost 2 bases, with 6 bases spanning the gap. These data are taken from a study of beta chain features in type 1 diabetes. Sequenced material consisted of expressed TCRB transcripts (all of the isolated RNA was reverse transcribed). Some clones are missing from TCRdb's copy, which holds only in-frame ones; the method was immunoSEQ multiplex PCR. The data hold about 370,000 clones, with 8% to 10% observed a single time. Points from the study as a whole: Fewer insertions but more deletions were seen at VDJ junctions in type 1 diabetes patients. People with Type 1 diabetes carried modestly yet significantly shorter TCRB CDR3s in all four CD4+ subsets.

This TCR derives from a young man with type 1 diabetes. The chain couples TRBV4-2 to TRBJ2-4, with D hard to call. The sample was central memory CD4+ T cells from blood. CDR3 coding DNA: TGTGCCAGCAGCCAAGGCGAAACCAAAAACATTCAGTACTTC. This translates into CASSQGETKNIQYF.